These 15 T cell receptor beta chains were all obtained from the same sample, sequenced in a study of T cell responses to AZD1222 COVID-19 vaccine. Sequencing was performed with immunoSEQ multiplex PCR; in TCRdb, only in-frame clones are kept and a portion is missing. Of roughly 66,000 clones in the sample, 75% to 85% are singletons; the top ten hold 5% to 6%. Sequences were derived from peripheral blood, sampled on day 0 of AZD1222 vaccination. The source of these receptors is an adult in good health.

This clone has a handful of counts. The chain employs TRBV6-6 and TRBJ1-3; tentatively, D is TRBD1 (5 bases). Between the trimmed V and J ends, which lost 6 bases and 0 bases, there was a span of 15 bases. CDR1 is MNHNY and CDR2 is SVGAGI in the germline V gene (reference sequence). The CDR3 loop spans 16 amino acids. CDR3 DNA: TGTGCCAGCAGCCTAACAGGAGCAAGCTCTGGAAACACCATATATTTT. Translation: CASSLTGASSGNTIYF.

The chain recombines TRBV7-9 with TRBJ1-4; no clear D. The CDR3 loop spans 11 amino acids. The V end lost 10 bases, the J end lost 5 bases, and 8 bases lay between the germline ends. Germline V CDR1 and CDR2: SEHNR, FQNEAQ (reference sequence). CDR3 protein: CATGRNEKLFF. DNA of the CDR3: TGTGCCACCGGGCGGAATGAAAAACTGTTTTTT.

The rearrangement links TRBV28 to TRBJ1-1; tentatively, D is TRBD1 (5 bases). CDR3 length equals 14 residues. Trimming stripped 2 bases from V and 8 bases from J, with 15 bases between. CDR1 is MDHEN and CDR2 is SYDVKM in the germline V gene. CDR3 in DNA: TGTGCCAGCAGTTTAGGCCTGCTGAGGGGCGAAGCTTTCTTT. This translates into CASSLGLLRGEAFF.

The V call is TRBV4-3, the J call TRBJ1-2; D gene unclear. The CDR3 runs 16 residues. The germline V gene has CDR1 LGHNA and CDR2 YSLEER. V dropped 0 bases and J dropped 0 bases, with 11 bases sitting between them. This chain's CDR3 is CASSQDTTGTNYGYTF. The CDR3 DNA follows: TGCGCCAGCAGCCAAGATACTACCGGAACTAACTATGGCTACACCTTC.

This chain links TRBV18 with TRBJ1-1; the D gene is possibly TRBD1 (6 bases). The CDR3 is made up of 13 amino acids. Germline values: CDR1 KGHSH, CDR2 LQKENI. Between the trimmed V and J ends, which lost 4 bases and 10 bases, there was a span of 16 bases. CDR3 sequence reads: CASSQGTTSGAFF. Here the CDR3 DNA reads TGTGCCAGCTCACAGGGGACAACCTCGGGAGCTTTCTTT.

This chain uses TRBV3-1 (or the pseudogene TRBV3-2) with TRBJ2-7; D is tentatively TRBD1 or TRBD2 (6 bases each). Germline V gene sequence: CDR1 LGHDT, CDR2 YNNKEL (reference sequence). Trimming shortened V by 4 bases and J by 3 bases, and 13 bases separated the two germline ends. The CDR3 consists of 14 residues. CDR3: CASSLGGFSYEQYF. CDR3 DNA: TGTGCCAGCAGCCTCGGGGGCTTCAGCTACGAGCAGTACTTC.

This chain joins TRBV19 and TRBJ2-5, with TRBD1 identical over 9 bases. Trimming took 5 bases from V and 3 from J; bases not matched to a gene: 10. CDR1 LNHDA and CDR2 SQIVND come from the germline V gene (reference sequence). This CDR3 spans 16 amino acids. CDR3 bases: TGTGCCAGTAGTTCCCCCACAGGGGGCATTGAAGAGACCCAGTACTTC. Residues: CASSSPTGGIEETQYF.

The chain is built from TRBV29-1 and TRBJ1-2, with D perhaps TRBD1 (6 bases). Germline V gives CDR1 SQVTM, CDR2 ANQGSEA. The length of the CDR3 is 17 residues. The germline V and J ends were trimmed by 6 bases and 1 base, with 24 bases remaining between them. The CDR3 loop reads CSVHTGTRSDLNYGYTF. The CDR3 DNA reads TGCAGCGTCCACACCGGGACACGGAGCGACCTTAACTATGGCTACACCTTC.

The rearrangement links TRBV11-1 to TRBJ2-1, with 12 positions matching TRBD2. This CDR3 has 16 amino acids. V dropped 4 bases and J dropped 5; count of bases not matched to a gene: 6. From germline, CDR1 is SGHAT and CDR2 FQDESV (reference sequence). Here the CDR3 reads CASSSLLAGGDNEQFF. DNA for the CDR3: TGTGCCAGCAGCTCTTTACTAGCGGGGGGAGACAATGAGCAGTTCTTC.

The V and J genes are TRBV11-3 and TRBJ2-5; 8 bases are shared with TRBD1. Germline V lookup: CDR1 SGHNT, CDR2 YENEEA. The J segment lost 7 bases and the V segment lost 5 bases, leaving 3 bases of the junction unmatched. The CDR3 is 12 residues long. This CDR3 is CASSTTGATQYF. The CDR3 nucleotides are TGTGCCAGCAGCACGACAGGGGCGACCCAGTACTTC.

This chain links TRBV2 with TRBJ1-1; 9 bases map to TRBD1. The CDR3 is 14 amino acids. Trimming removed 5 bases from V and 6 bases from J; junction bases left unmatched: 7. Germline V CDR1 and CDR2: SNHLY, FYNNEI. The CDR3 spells CASSINRDRAEAFF. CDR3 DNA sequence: TGTGCCAGCAGTATCAACCGGGACAGGGCTGAAGCTTTCTTT.

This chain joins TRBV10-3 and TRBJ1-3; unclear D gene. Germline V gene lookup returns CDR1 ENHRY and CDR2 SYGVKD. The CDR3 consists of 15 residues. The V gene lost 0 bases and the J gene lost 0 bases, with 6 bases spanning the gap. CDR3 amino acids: CAISESADSGNTIYF. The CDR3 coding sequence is TGTGCCATCAGTGAGTCTGCGGACTCTGGAAACACCATATATTTT.

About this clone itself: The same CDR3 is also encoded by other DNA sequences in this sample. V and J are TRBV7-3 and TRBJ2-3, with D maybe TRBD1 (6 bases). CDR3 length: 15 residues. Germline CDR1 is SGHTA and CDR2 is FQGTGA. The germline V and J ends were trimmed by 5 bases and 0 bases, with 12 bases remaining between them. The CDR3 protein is CASSPLGQSTDTQYF. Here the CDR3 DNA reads TGTGCCAGCAGCCCTCTTGGACAGAGCACAGATACGCAGTATTTT.

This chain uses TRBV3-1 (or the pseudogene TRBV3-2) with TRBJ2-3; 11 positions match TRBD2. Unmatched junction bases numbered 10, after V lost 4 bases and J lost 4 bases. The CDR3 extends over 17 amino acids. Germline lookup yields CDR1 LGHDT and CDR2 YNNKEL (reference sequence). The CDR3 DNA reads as TGTGCCAGCAGCCCATTGTTATTAGCGGGGGGGGCAGATACGCAGTATTTT. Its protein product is CASSPLLLAGGADTQYF.

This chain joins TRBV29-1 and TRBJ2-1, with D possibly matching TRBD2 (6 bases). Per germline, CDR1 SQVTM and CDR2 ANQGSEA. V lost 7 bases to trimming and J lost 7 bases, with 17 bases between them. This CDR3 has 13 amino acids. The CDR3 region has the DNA TGCAGCGGAAGATCGGGACTGTTGAATGAGCAGTTCTTC. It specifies CSGRSGLLNEQFF.